Detailed here is one T cell receptor (beta chain). This sample was included in a study of blood T cell repertoires in COVID-19. For the study at large: T cells, B-cell-depleted T cells, or PBMCs provided the cDNA or gDNA that served as material.

This CDR3 comprises 14 residues. V gave up 3 bases and J gave up 4 bases; unmatched junction bases: 4. CDR1 KGHSH and CDR2 LQKENI come from the germline V gene. Per the authors' pipeline: Scientists estimated how many nucleated cells there were by amplifying reference gene primers. Sequencing used immunoSEQ multiplex PCR; TCRdb keeps in-frame clones, though not all of them. V, J and clone size are taken as reported in that table, and D and trimming were inferred from the DNA itself. The sample consists of about 73,000 clones, roughly 89% of them appearing once. The clonotype was recovered from a man older than 75 with acute or convalescent COVID-19. The V gene is TRBV18, the J gene TRBJ2-7; TRBD1 matches at 9 bases. Input material: peripheral blood. The CDR3 region is CASSPGTGLYEQYF. CDR3 bases: TGTGCCAGCTCACCCGGGACAGGGTTGTACGAGCAGTACTTC.